This T cell receptor beta chain was captured by sequencing in a study of monozygotic twins with inflammatory bowel disease. TCRdb reprocessed the 5' RACE reads, keeping one entry per CDR3 protein, no DNA. The ten top clones account for around 7.2%, within a sample of approximately 85,000 distinct CDR3 sequences. The CDR3 loop spans 12 amino acids. Sequenced sample: blood. The sequence was collected from a human donor with ulcerative colitis or Crohn's disease, or a healthy co-twin of an affected twin (not recorded which). The V and J genes are TRBV12-3 or TRBV12-4 and TRBJ1-5. This CDR3 reads CASSPTRQPQHF.